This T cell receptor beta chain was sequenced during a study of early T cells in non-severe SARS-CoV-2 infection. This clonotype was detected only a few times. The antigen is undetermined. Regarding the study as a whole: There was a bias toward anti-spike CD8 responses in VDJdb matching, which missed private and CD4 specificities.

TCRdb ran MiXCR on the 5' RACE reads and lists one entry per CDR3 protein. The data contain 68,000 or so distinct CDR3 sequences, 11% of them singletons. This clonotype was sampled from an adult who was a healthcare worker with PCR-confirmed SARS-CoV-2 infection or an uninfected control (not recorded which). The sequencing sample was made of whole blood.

CDR3 sequence (DNA): TGCGCCAGCAGCTCGGACAGCACAGATACGCAGTATTTT. This translates into CASSSDSTDTQYF. V and J are TRBV5-1 and TRBJ2-3; unclear D gene. The CDR3 is 13 residues long. V lost 3 bases and J lost 0, with 5 bases in between. Per germline, CDR1 SGHRS and CDR2 YFSETQ.